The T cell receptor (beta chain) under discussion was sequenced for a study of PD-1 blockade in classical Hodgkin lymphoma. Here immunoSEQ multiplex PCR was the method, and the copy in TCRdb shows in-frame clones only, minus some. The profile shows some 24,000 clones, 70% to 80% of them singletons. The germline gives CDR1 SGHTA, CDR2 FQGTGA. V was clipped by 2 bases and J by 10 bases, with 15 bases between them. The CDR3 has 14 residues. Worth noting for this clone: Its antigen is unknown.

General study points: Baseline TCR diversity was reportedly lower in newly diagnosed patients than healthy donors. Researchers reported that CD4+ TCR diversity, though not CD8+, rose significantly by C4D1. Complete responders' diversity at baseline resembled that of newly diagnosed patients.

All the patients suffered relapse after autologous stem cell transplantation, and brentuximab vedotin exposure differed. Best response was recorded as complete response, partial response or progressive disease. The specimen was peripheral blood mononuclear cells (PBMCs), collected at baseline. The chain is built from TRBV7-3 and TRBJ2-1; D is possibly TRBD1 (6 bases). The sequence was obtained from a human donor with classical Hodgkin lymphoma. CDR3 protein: CASSLGPDRKEQFF. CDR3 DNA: TGTGCCAGCAGCTTAGGTCCCGACAGGAAGGAGCAGTTCTTC. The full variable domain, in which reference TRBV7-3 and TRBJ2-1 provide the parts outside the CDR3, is GAGVSQTPSNKVTEKGKYVELRCDPISGHTALYWYRQSLGQGPEFLIYFQGTGAADDSGLPNDRFFAVRPEGSVSTLKIQRTERGDSAVYLCASSLGPDRKEQFFGPGTRLTVL.